A single sample gave rise to the 6 T cell receptor beta chains below, sequenced in a study of blood T cell repertoires in COVID-19. Some clones are missing from TCRdb's copy, which holds only in-frame ones; the method was immunoSEQ multiplex PCR. The table records some 260,000 clones, 88% of them present only once. Material: peripheral blood. The receptors come from a woman aged 40 to 50 who had recovered from COVID-19.

This clone was picked up a small number of times. The chain couples TRBV5-1 to TRBJ1-1; possible D gene TRBD1, 6 bases. Germline CDR1 is SGHRS and CDR2 is YFSETQ. The CDR3 length is 14 residues. V gave up 7 bases and J gave up 11 bases, with 24 bases separating them. The CDR3 spells CASGPHGGALEAFF. CDR3 nucleotides: TGCGCCAGCGGACCCCATGGGGGGGCCCTAGAGGCTTTCTTT.

The V call is TRBV30, the J call TRBJ1-1; a possible D gene is TRBD1 (6 bases). The CDR3 covers 12 residues. Per germline, CDR1 GTSNPN and CDR2 SVGIG (reference sequence). V shed 2 bases and J shed 5 bases, with 9 bases lying between them. The CDR3 loop is CAWSWGLTEAFF. In DNA form, the CDR3 reads TGTGCCTGGAGTTGGGGGCTGACTGAAGCTTTCTTT.

The chain employs TRBV6-1 and TRBJ1-5; D may be TRBD1 (5 bases). In germline, CDR1 is MNHNS, CDR2 SASEGT. The CDR3 totals 15 residues. Deletions cut 3 bases from V and 1 base from J, with 10 bases between. The CDR3 DNA reads TGTGCCAGCAGTGACCGGGGGGACAGCAATCAGCCCCAGCATTTT. This translates into CASSDRGDSNQPQHF.

The J gene is TRBJ2-7, the V gene TRBV5-5; tentative D call: TRBD2 (5 bases). This CDR3 has 13 amino acids. Germline-derived CDR1 and CDR2 are SGHKS and YYEKEE (reference sequence). Between the trimmed V and J ends, which lost 1 base and 6 bases, there was a span of 11 bases. The CDR3 DNA reads TGTGCCAGCAGCTTGAGGTTGGACTCCGAGCAGTACGTC. The encoded protein is CASSLRLDSEQYV.

The rearrangement joins TRBV5-1 to TRBJ1-5; a possible D gene is TRBD1 (5 bases). The CDR3 has 16 residues. From germline, CDR1 is SGHRS and CDR2 YFSETQ. V was shortened by 0 bases and J by 6 bases, with 16 bases between the two germline ends. CDR3 nucleotide sequence: TGCGCCAGCAGCTTGGGGCCCGGGGGTGATGGTCAGCCCCAGCATTTT. This translates into CASSLGPGGDGQPQHF.

The chain uses TRBV19 and TRBJ1-2; D call uncertain. Looked up from germline, CDR1 is LNHDA and CDR2 is SQIVND (reference sequence). V lost 10 bases, J lost 4 bases, and 10 bases lay in between. This CDR3 spans 11 amino acids. CDR3 nucleotide sequence: TGTGCCACCCGCCTAACCTATGGCTACACCTTC. This gives the protein CATRLTYGYTF. Complete variable domain (other parts from reference TRBV19 and TRBJ1-2): DGGITQSPKYLFRKEGQNVTLSCEQNLNHDAMYWYRQDPGQGLRLIYYSQIVNDFQKGDIAEGYSVSREKKESFPLTVTSAQKNPTAFYLCATRLTYGYTFGSGTRLTVV.